This TCR beta chain originates from a study of T cells expressing NK-cell markers. The CDR3 totals 13 residues. Generation of TCR beta cDNA was performed by 5'RACE template switching incorporating UMIs. With the 5' RACE reads reprocessed, TCRdb shows one record per CDR3 protein and no DNA. The sample table sets out about 150,000 distinct CDR3 sequences. Sequencing input: blood T cells: a sorted CD56 or NKG2C T cell subset, CD4+ or CD8+ T cells, or bulk PBMC T cells (not recorded which). The sequence was collected from a woman aged 45-60 years in good health. V is TRBV12-3 or TRBV12-4 and J is TRBJ1-2; TCRdb lists TRBD1, though no DNA is available to test this call. CDR3: CASSPGTRPGYTF.